This T cell receptor beta chain was recovered during a study of response to subunit inactivated influenza vaccine. The V and J ends lost 0 bases and 2 bases, in that order; junction bases with no gene match: 17. The CDR3 consists of 22 residues. Per germline, CDR1 SGHRS and CDR2 YFSETQ. Study conclusions and caveats: Few new T cells, the authors suggested, are recruited by each seasonal influenza vaccination.

MiXCR, run by TCRdb on the RT-PCR reads, gives a single entry per CDR3 protein. The sample comprises over 800,000 distinct CDR3 sequences, 21% of which are singletons, and roughly 10% rests with the top ten. Comments on this clonotype: The antigen is unknown.

This chain joins TRBV5-1 and TRBJ2-1, with TRBD2 matching 13 bases. The TCR sequence derives from a man aged 50 to 60 who received an inactivated influenza vaccine. The source was PBMCs from blood, collected 4 to 6 days after vaccination. The CDR3 sequence: CASSLAGPSLLAGGPAYNEQFF. DNA for the CDR3: TGCGCCAGCAGCTTGGCCGGACCGTCGTTACTAGCGGGGGGGCCCGCCTACAATGAGCAGTTCTTC.